One sample yielded the 30 T cell receptor beta chains listed below, sequenced in a study of T cells in Graves' hyperthyroidism and ophthalmopathy. The CDR3 regions of TCR beta were amplified from RNA transcripts. In the first-round RT-PCR of the TCR CDR3, the HTBI primer set was used. TCRdb reanalysed the multiplex PCR reads using MiXCR and keeps one entry per CDR3 protein. This table has fewer than 700,000 distinct CDR3 sequences, roughly 18% appearing once. Sample: blood. These receptors were taken from a woman aged 18-29 years with Graves' ophthalmopathy.

This clonotype was seen many times. The CDR3 coding sequence is TGTGCCTGGGGGACAGGGAGTCAGCCCCAGCATTTT. Its translation is CAWGTGSQPQHF. This rearrangement joins TRBV30 to TRBJ1-5, with 9 positions matching TRBD1. This CDR3 has 12 residues. Per germline, CDR1 GTSNPN and CDR2 SVGIG (reference sequence). J gave up 6 bases and V 5 bases, and 2 bases lay outside the gene matches. The whole variable domain, remainder taken from reference TRBV30 and TRBJ1-5, is SQTIHQWPATLVQPVGSPLSLECTVEGTSNPNLYWYRQAAGRGLQLLFYSVGIGQISSEVPQNLSASRPQDRQFILSSKKLLLSDSGFYLCAWGTGSQPQHFGDGTRLSIL.

This clonotype was seen at least ten times. V gene TRBV6-2 or TRBV6-3 combines with J gene TRBJ1-1; no firm D call. V dropped 4 bases and J dropped 0 bases, with 18 bases sitting between them. The CDR3 is 17 residues long. Looked up from germline, CDR1 is MNHEY and CDR2 is SVGEGT. DNA of the CDR3: TGTGCCAGCAGTTTGGAGTTAATTCGGGGAGTGAACACTGAAGCTTTCTTT. It specifies CASSLELIRGVNTEAFF.

This clonotype came up a few times. The chain combines TRBV20-1 with TRBJ2-5, with D possibly being TRBD2 (6 bases). This CDR3 is 12 amino acids long. In germline, CDR1 is DFQATT, CDR2 SNEGSKA (reference sequence). V gave up 6 bases and J gave up 2 bases, with 10 bases separating them. CDR3 region: CSAWDSQETQYF. The CDR3 nucleotides are TGCAGTGCCTGGGACTCTCAAGAGACCCAGTACTTC.

A few counts support this clonotype. The chain uses TRBV12-3 or TRBV12-4 and TRBJ1-1, with D unclear. With 4 bases removed from V and 2 bases from J, the gap between germline ends came to 14 bases. The CDR3 covers 15 residues. CDR3: CASSSSTFRNTEAFF. The DNA of the CDR3 is TGTGCCAGCAGTTCCTCGACATTCCGAAACACTGAAGCTTTCTTT.

The chain has TRBV10-3 and TRBJ2-7; TRBD2 matches 7 bases. CDR3 length: 15 amino acids. Germline V gene data show CDR1 as ENHRY and CDR2 as SYGVKD. J was trimmed by 3 bases and V by 0 bases; bases with no gene match: 5. The CDR3 coding sequence is TGTGCCATCAGTGAGTCGACCCGGGAGGACTACGAGCAGTACTTC. This sequence encodes CAISESTREDYEQYF.

This clonotype was detected only a few times. The chain links TRBV27 to TRBJ2-7; D ambiguous. Germline assignment: CDR1 MNHEY and CDR2 SMNVEV (reference sequence). This CDR3 has 15 amino acids. Deletions cut 2 bases from V and 1 base from J, with 12 bases between. CDR3: CASSLVERKSYEQYF. As DNA, the CDR3 is TGTGCCAGCAGTTTAGTTGAGAGGAAATCCTACGAGCAGTACTTC.

This clonotype was seen a handful of times. This chain uses TRBV20-1 with TRBJ2-5, with D unresolved. The V gene lost 7 bases and the J gene lost 1 base, with 16 bases spanning the gap. The CDR3 has 14 residues. The germline V gene has CDR1 DFQATT and CDR2 SNEGSKA (reference sequence). The CDR3 DNA reads TGCAGTGTCCCTCTCAAGCAGAGCCAAGAGACCCAGTACTTC. It translates to CSVPLKQSQETQYF.

The chain is built from TRBV19 and TRBJ2-7; D gene uncertain. V lost 1 base to trimming and J lost 7 bases, with 11 bases between them. Germline V lookup: CDR1 LNHDA, CDR2 SQIVND (reference sequence). CDR3 length: 13 residues. The DNA of the CDR3 is TGTGCCAGTAGTATAGCGGCTCGTACAGAGCAGTACTTC. It translates to CASSIAARTEQYF.

In this sample, this clonotype turned up many times. The chain is built from TRBV3-1 and TRBJ2-5; 14 bases are a match to TRBD2. V trimming: 3 bases; J trimming: 4 bases; junction bases outside the gene matches: 10. The CDR3 runs 18 residues. Germline V gene sequence: CDR1 LGHDT, CDR2 YNNKEL (reference sequence). For the CDR3, the DNA is TGTGCCAGCAGCCATCCGGGACTAGCGGGAGTGTTAGGAGAGACCCAGTACTTC. This codes for CASSHPGLAGVLGETQYF.

The V call is TRBV10-3, the J call TRBJ2-3; possibly TRBD2 for D (6 bases). The CDR3 sequence is 14 residues long. The ends were cut back, 4 bases at V and 1 base at J, with 9 bases in the middle. CDR1 and CDR2 from the germline V gene are ENHRY and SYGVKD. CDR3 sequence: CAISAGGGTDTQYF. CDR3 DNA sequence: TGTGCCATCAGTGCGGGCGGGGGCACAGATACGCAGTATTTT.

The chain is built from TRBV19 and TRBJ2-1; a possible D gene is TRBD2 (5 bases). This CDR3 region has 19 residues. Deletions cut 6 bases from V and 0 bases from J, with 24 bases between. CDR1 and CDR2 from the germline V gene are LNHDA and SQIVND (reference sequence). CDR3: CASSPLPRTATTSYNEQFF. CDR3 coding DNA: TGTGCCAGTAGCCCTCTACCTCGGACTGCGACAACCTCCTACAATGAGCAGTTCTTC.

The chain carries TRBV6-9 and TRBJ1-4; D is possibly TRBD1 (5 bases). Trimming shortened V by 6 bases and J by 0 bases, and 20 bases separated the two germline ends. Germline V lookup: CDR1 MNHGY, CDR2 SVAAGI. The CDR3 is made up of 18 amino acids. CDR3 in amino acids: CASSLVWVLRATNEKLFF. The CDR3, as DNA: TGTGCCAGCAGCCTAGTATGGGTTCTCAGGGCAACTAATGAAAAACTGTTTTTT.

The sample holds a few counts of this clonotype. The rearrangement joins TRBV6-1 to TRBJ2-7; no reliable D call. V shed 4 bases and J shed 2 bases, with 6 bases lying between them. The V gene's germline CDR1 is MNHNS and CDR2 SASEGT. This CDR3 comprises 12 residues. As DNA, the CDR3 is TGTGCCAGCAGTGCCCAAACCTACGAGCAGTACTTC. Translated: CASSAQTYEQYF.

The V and J genes are TRBV20-1 and TRBJ2-3; perhaps D is TRBD1 or TRBD2 (5 bases each). The ends were cut back, 3 bases at V and 1 base at J, with 8 bases in the middle. Germline-derived CDR1 and CDR2 are DFQATT and SNEGSKA (reference sequence). The CDR3 has 13 amino acids. CDR3 sequence reads: CSASGGGTDTQYF. Written as DNA, the CDR3 is TGCAGTGCTAGTGGGGGTGGCACAGATACGCAGTATTTT.

This chain connects TRBV20-1 to TRBJ1-2; possible D gene TRBD1, 5 bases. This CDR3 is built from 13 residues. Germline assignment: CDR1 DFQATT and CDR2 SNEGSKA (reference sequence). The V end was cut by 0 bases, the J end by 3 bases, with 8 bases between. The CDR3 bases are TGCAGTGCTAGAGACCTCAGGGACTATGGCTACACCTTC. The encoded protein is CSARDLRDYGYTF.

This clonotype was seen repeatedly, ten times or more. The rearrangement joins TRBV28 to TRBJ2-4; D perhaps matches TRBD2 (6 bases). CDR1 and CDR2 (germline): MDHEN, SYDVKM. The CDR3 runs to 17 residues. Trimming left V 5 bases short and J 0 bases short, with 17 bases between. The CDR3 region has the DNA TGTGCCAGCAGTGCCCCCGTTAGCGGCATAGCCAAAAACATTCAGTACTTC. This encodes CASSAPVSGIAKNIQYF.

This clonotype was seen many times. This rearrangement joins TRBV24-1 to TRBJ2-2; D unresolved. V lost 9 bases and J 10 bases, leaving 8 bases between the germline ends. The V gene's germline CDR1 is KGHDR and CDR2 SFDVKD. CDR3 length equals 10 residues. The CDR3 DNA reads as TGTGCCACCCTTAGCCAGGAGCTGTTTTTT. Translated, it gives CATLSQELFF.

The sample holds a few counts of this clonotype. The chain couples TRBV6-2 or TRBV6-3 to TRBJ2-2, with D unclear. V lost 2 bases and J lost 8, with 9 bases in between. The CDR3 extends over 13 amino acids. Per germline, CDR1 MNHEY and CDR2 SVGEGT. As DNA, the CDR3 is TGTGCCAGCAGTTACAACCTCCGAGGGGAGCTGTTTTTT. It yields the protein CASSYNLRGELFF.

Only a few counts were recorded for this clonotype. This rearrangement joins TRBV3-1 to TRBJ1-5, with D uncertain. Germline CDR1 reads LGHDT; CDR2 reads YNNKEL (reference sequence). With 1 base removed from V and 2 bases from J, the gap between germline ends came to 15 bases. This CDR3 is 17 amino acids long. The CDR3 sequence: CASSQAKELVGNQPQHF. The CDR3 bases are TGTGCCAGCAGCCAAGCTAAGGAGTTAGTGGGCAATCAGCCCCAGCATTTT.

This clonotype has at least ten counts. The V call is TRBV28, the J call TRBJ1-2, with a tentative D call TRBD1 (6 bases). V lost 5 bases and J 2 bases, leaving 9 bases between the germline ends. The CDR3 loop spans 13 amino acids. Germline CDR1 and CDR2: MDHEN and SYDVKM. DNA for the CDR3: TGTGCCAGCAGTATTACAGGGAACTATGGCTACACCTTC. Protein: CASSITGNYGYTF.

This clonotype was counted many times. The rearrangement joins TRBV6-1 to TRBJ2-7; TRBD1 aligns across 10 bases. The CDR3 totals 14 residues. Trimming removed 4 bases from V and 6 bases from J; junction bases left unmatched: 6. Per germline, CDR1 MNHNS and CDR2 SASEGT. This chain's CDR3 is CASSGTGGTTEQYF. The CDR3 DNA follows: TGTGCCAGCAGTGGGACAGGGGGGACTACCGAGCAGTACTTC.

The CDR3 bases are TGCAGTGCTAGACCGCAGGGGGCACAAAGCAATCAGCCCCAGCATTTT. This sequence encodes CSARPQGAQSNQPQHF. The chain links TRBV20-1 to TRBJ1-5, with 8 positions matching TRBD1. The V gene's germline CDR1 is DFQATT and CDR2 SNEGSKA (reference sequence). The CDR3 is 16 amino acids. The J segment lost 1 base and the V segment lost 2 bases, leaving 7 bases of the junction unmatched.

The chain carries TRBV30 and TRBJ1-4; no clear D gene. V was trimmed by 0 bases and J by 5 bases, leaving 10 bases between them. The germline V gene has CDR1 GTSNPN and CDR2 SVGIG (reference sequence). This CDR3 comprises 14 residues. The CDR3 region is CAWSVTGFNEKLFF. In DNA, the CDR3 is TGTGCCTGGAGTGTAACGGGGTTCAATGAAAAACTGTTTTTT.

This clonotype was seen ten or more times. The CDR3 sequence: CASSSGTSGGTQYF. The CDR3 DNA reads TGTGCCAGCTCTTCCGGGACTAGCGGCGGGACCCAGTACTTC. The gene calls are TRBV6-1 and TRBJ2-5; 11 bases map to TRBD2. Germline V gives CDR1 MNHNS, CDR2 SASEGT. The CDR3 loop spans 14 amino acids. V shed 8 bases and J 7 bases; nucleotides not matched to a gene: 9.

This clonotype was observed many times. The chain joins TRBV19 to TRBJ1-5; 7 positions agree with TRBD1. The CDR3 spans 16 residues. Germline assignment: CDR1 LNHDA and CDR2 SQIVND (reference sequence). After removal of 2 bases from V and 4 bases from J, the junction contained 8 bases not matched to a gene. The CDR3 reads CASSILRTGINQPQHF. The DNA of the CDR3 is TGTGCCAGTAGTATACTCCGGACAGGCATTAATCAGCCCCAGCATTTT.

This clonotype was detected ten times or more. This rearrangement joins TRBV6-4 to TRBJ2-1; tentative D call: TRBD1 (6 bases). The V gene lost 3 bases and the J gene lost 0 bases, with 6 bases spanning the gap. Germline loops: CDR1 MRHNA, CDR2 SNTAGT. CDR3 length equals 14 residues. The CDR3 is CASSEDSSYNEQFF. The DNA of the CDR3 is TGTGCCAGCAGTGAGGACAGCTCCTACAATGAGCAGTTCTTC.

V gene TRBV18 combines with J gene TRBJ1-2; D remains unclear. Germline V gives CDR1 KGHSH, CDR2 LQKENI. The CDR3 runs 17 residues. V was cut by 1 base and J by 3 bases, with 18 bases left in between. The CDR3, as DNA: TGTGCCAGCTCACCACGAAACGGCCAAACTATCGACTATGGCTACACCTTC. Its translation is CASSPRNGQTIDYGYTF.

This clonotype was counted between two and nine times. The CDR3 DNA is TGTGCCAGCAGTTTGGGGGGGCGGCAGTACTTC. It is translated as CASSLGGRQYF. The J gene is TRBJ2-7, the V gene TRBV27; perhaps TRBD2 as D (7 bases). Germline V gene lookup returns CDR1 MNHEY and CDR2 SMNVEV (reference sequence). CDR3 length: 11 residues. Trimming removed 3 bases at V and 9 bases at J, with 9 bases between.

The chain combines TRBV6-6 with TRBJ2-1; D not resolved. Germline CDR1 MNHNY, CDR2 SVGAGI (reference sequence). The CDR3 is made up of 16 amino acids. Between the trimmed V and J ends, which lost 0 bases and 0 bases, there was a span of 9 bases. The CDR3 protein is CASSYSELSSYNEQFF. The CDR3 DNA sequence: TGTGCCAGCAGTTACTCGGAGCTCAGCTCCTACAATGAGCAGTTCTTC.

There are many counts of this clonotype. The V and J genes are TRBV27 and TRBJ2-7, with 11 bases that match TRBD2. This CDR3 contains 15 residues. Germline assignment: CDR1 MNHEY and CDR2 SMNVEV (reference sequence). After removal of 4 bases from V and 5 bases from J, the junction contained 7 bases not matched to a gene. The CDR3 loop is CASSSLAGGLNEQYF. CDR3 in DNA: TGTGCCAGCAGTTCTTTAGCGGGAGGGCTTAACGAGCAGTACTTC.